This T cell receptor beta chain was retrieved from a study of T cell responses to AZD1222 COVID-19 vaccine. General study findings and limits: Clonal diversity was possibly underestimated, and white British individuals and females predominated among donors. Once two AZD1222 doses were given, Spike-specific TCR breadth and depth went up. Researchers took repertoire samples only after the peak T cell response had come.

Pooled together were second doses at about 4 or about 12 weeks. As regards this clone: No antigen is known for it.

Profiling relied on immunoSEQ multiplex PCR, and the TCRdb table lists in-frame clones only, not all of them. The table has 160,000 or so clones, roughly 90% seen once; the top ten hold 4% to 4.5%. The CDR3 is 14 residues long. The J segment lost 2 bases and the V segment lost 7 bases, leaving 3 bases of the junction unmatched. Germline CDR1 reads LNHDA; CDR2 reads SQIVND (reference sequence). This TCR derives from an adult who received the AZD1222 COVID-19 vaccine. This sample comprised peripheral blood, obtained 28 days after the second AZD1222 dose. This chain links TRBV19 with TRBJ1-3, with 9 positions matching TRBD1. In nucleotides, the CDR3 is TGTGCCAGTACACAGGGGGCTGCTGGAAACACCATATATTTT. The encoded protein is CASTQGAAGNTIYF.